This T cell receptor (beta chain) was found in a study of blood T cell repertoires in COVID-19. The cohort comprised adults aged 18 to 89 years residing in about two dozen US areas. TCRdb's copy holds only in-frame clones and misses some; the assay was immunoSEQ multiplex PCR. The table records 300,000 to 400,000 clones, 65% to 90% of them present only once. CDR3 length: 16 amino acids. The J segment lost 5 bases and the V segment lost 5 bases, leaving 15 bases of the junction unmatched. Germline CDR1 is SGHAT and CDR2 is FQDESV (reference sequence). This clonotype was sampled from a woman in her thirties or forties with acute COVID-19. The rearrangement uses TRBV11-1 and TRBJ2-7, with 7 bases lining up with TRBD2. The material sequenced was PBMCs or T cells enriched from blood (not recorded which). The CDR3 DNA reads TGTGCCAGCAGCAAACGCCTACTGGCAAGCGGGGACGAGCAGTACTTC. It codes for CASSKRLLASGDEQYF.